This entry lists 27 T cell receptor beta chains sequenced from one sample in a study of blood T cell repertoires in COVID-19. TCRdb keeps only in-frame clones here, not all; method: immunoSEQ multiplex PCR. This sample has over 150,000 clones; over 75% occur once, and the top ten carry roughly 7.3%. Sequencing was performed on PBMCs or T cells enriched from blood (not recorded which). The origin of the receptors is a woman in her forties or fifties who had recovered from COVID-19.

This chain connects TRBV18 to TRBJ1-1; 8 bases match TRBD1. CDR1 KGHSH and CDR2 LQKENI come from the germline V gene. The CDR3 has 15 amino acids. Germline trimming cut 3 bases from V and 10 bases from J; bases unmatched to any gene: 13. CDR3 nucleotides: TGTGCCAGCTCACCGGCAGGGGGCGCGGACGCGGGAGCTTTCTTT. Amino acid sequence: CASSPAGGADAGAFF. Using reference TRBV18 and TRBJ1-1 for the parts outside the CDR3, the full variable domain is NAGVMQNPRHLVRRRGQEARLRCSPMKGHSHVYWYRQLPEEGLKFMVYLQKENIIDESGMPKERFSAEFPKEGPSILRIQQVVRGDSAAYFCASSPAGGADAGAFFGQGTRLTVV.

The chain has TRBV7-2 and TRBJ2-5, with 12 bases identical to TRBD2. CDR1 is SGHTA and CDR2 is FQGNSA in the germline V gene. The CDR3 contains 17 residues. The trim removed 3 bases at V and 4 bases at J, leaving 9 bases unmatched. The CDR3 is CASSLPGTSGFRETQYF. CDR3 DNA sequence: TGTGCCAGCAGCTTGCCCGGGACTAGCGGGTTTAGAGAGACCCAGTACTTC.

The V call is TRBV16, the J call TRBJ1-5; a weak D match, TRBD1 (6 bases). Germline CDR1 and CDR2: KGHSY and FQNENV. This CDR3 is built from 14 residues. V was shortened by 5 bases and J by 0 bases, with 8 bases between the two germline ends. The DNA for the CDR3 is TGTGCCAGCAGCAGACAGGCTAGCAATCAGCCCCAGCATTTT. This encodes CASSRQASNQPQHF.

The chain uses TRBV7-9 and TRBJ2-7; TRBD1 is a possible D gene (6 bases). Trimming took 5 bases from V and 6 from J, leaving 11 bases between them. The V gene's germline CDR1 is SEHNR and CDR2 FQNEAQ (reference sequence). The CDR3 has 12 amino acids. CDR3 nucleotide sequence: TGTGCCAGCAGCGGAAAGGGGGTCGAGCAGTACTTC. This encodes CASSGKGVEQYF.

J is TRBJ1-3 and V is TRBV27, with 8 bases matching TRBD1. CDR1 and CDR2 (germline): MNHEY, SMNVEV (reference sequence). V gave up 5 bases and J gave up 4 bases; unmatched junction bases: 4. The CDR3 length is 14 residues. CDR3 protein: CASSRGTGGNTIYF. The CDR3 DNA reads as TGTGCCAGCAGTCGGGGGACAGGAGGAAACACCATATATTTT.

The rearrangement uses TRBV2 and TRBJ2-1, with a weak D call TRBD2 (5 bases). This CDR3 spans 14 amino acids. V lost 4 bases, J lost 3 bases, and 10 bases lay in between. The germline V gene encodes CDR1 SNHLY and CDR2 FYNNEI. CDR3 nucleotides: TGTGCCAGCAGTGCAGCGGCGGACTACAATGAGCAGTTCTTC. Amino acid sequence: CASSAAADYNEQFF.

J is TRBJ2-5 and V is TRBV7-2; D may be TRBD2 (6 bases). The CDR3 spans 15 residues. Germline V gene data show CDR1 as SGHTA and CDR2 as FQGNSA. V lost 6 bases and J lost 3, with 17 bases in between. The CDR3 region has the DNA TGTGCCAGCAGAGGCCGGACTAAAAGAGAAGAGACCCAGTACTTC. It is translated as CASRGRTKREETQYF.

The chain has TRBV6-2 or TRBV6-3 and TRBJ2-1; 13 bases agree with TRBD2. CDR3 length equals 15 residues. Trimming at V came to 5 bases and at J to 8 bases, leaving 6 bases not matched to a gene. Germline CDR1 and CDR2: MNHEY and SVGEGT. The CDR3 region is CASSQGLAGPYEQFF. CDR3 bases: TGTGCCAGCAGTCAGGGACTAGCGGGACCTTATGAGCAGTTCTTC.

The rearrangement links TRBV4-1 to TRBJ2-5; TRBD2 agrees at 11 bases. The CDR3 runs to 17 residues. Trimming cost V 2 bases and J 4 bases; bases outside gene matches: 9. The germline V gene encodes CDR1 MGHRA and CDR2 YSYEKL. This chain's CDR3 is CASSQYSGLADRETQYF. The DNA for the CDR3 is TGCGCCAGCAGCCAATACTCGGGACTAGCGGACCGAGAGACCCAGTACTTC.

The V call is TRBV3-1 (or the pseudogene TRBV3-2), the J call TRBJ2-5; 10 nucleotides line up with TRBD2. The germline gives CDR1 LGHDT, CDR2 YNNKEL (reference sequence). The CDR3 has 17 amino acids. V lost 1 base to trimming and J lost 6 bases; unmatched junction nucleotides: 11. The CDR3 DNA is TGTGCCAGCAGCCAAGGGAGGGGAGCGGGAGGGGTCCAGACCCAGTACTTC. It is translated as CASSQGRGAGGVQTQYF.

The count of this clone is one. This chain joins TRBV6-6 and TRBJ2-7, with 7 bases matching TRBD1. V shed 4 bases, J shed 2 bases, and the junction held 11 bases outside the gene matches. The germline V gene has CDR1 MNHNY and CDR2 SVGAGI (reference sequence). CDR3 length equals 16 residues. This CDR3 reads CASSSLTGYDPYEQYF. The CDR3 nucleotides read TGTGCCAGCAGTTCCCTGACAGGGTACGACCCCTACGAGCAGTACTTC.

The rearrangement joins TRBV5-4 to TRBJ1-2; D perhaps matches TRBD1 (6 bases). The CDR3 runs 14 residues. V was trimmed by 4 bases and J by 3 bases, leaving 13 bases between them. CDR1 is SGHNT and CDR2 is YYREEE in the germline V gene (reference sequence). CDR3 protein: CASSDGQRYYGYTF. DNA of the CDR3: TGTGCCAGCAGCGACGGACAGAGATACTATGGCTACACCTTC.

This clone was seen a handful of times. This sequence joins TRBV10-2 and TRBJ1-1; D possibly corresponds to TRBD1 (6 bases). V dropped 0 bases and J dropped 10 bases, with 12 bases sitting between them. This CDR3 comprises 13 residues. Germline CDR1 reads WSHSY; CDR2 reads SAAADI. The CDR3 sequence: CASSESRGGRAFF. The CDR3 region has the DNA TGCGCCAGCAGTGAGTCCAGGGGCGGGAGAGCTTTCTTT.

This clone has only one observation. The V and J genes are TRBV12-3 or TRBV12-4 and TRBJ1-1, with D unresolved. Trimming shortened V by 4 bases and J by 2 bases, and 5 bases separated the two germline ends. CDR3 length: 12 residues. DNA for the CDR3: TGTGCCAGCAGTTCAGTTAACACTGAAGCTTTCTTT. It specifies CASSSVNTEAFF.

The rearrangement joins TRBV4-1 to TRBJ2-7, with D possibly TRBD2 on 6 matching bases. The germline V gene encodes CDR1 MGHRA and CDR2 YSYEKL. V lost 2 bases and J 0 bases, leaving 14 bases between the germline ends. The CDR3 contains 16 residues. Here the CDR3 reads CASSQQSTSYSYEQYF. The CDR3 DNA reads as TGCGCCAGCAGCCAACAAAGCACTAGCTACTCCTACGAGCAGTACTTC.

This sequence joins TRBV11-3 and TRBJ1-1; D remains ambiguous. This CDR3 comprises 14 residues. V lost 4 bases and J lost 10, with 19 bases in between. Germline CDR1 SGHNT, CDR2 YENEEA. CDR3 loop: CASSSVWAPNRAFF. Written as DNA, the CDR3 is TGTGCCAGCAGCTCCGTCTGGGCCCCCAATCGAGCTTTCTTT.

This rearrangement joins TRBV10-2 to TRBJ2-7, with 15 bases aligning to TRBD2. J was trimmed by 6 bases and V by 5 bases; bases with no gene match: 8. Germline assignment: CDR1 WSHSY and CDR2 SAAADI. This CDR3 is 16 amino acids long. Here the CDR3 reads CASSRGLAGGKGEQYF. The CDR3 nucleotides read TGCGCCAGCAGTAGGGGACTAGCGGGAGGCAAAGGCGAGCAGTACTTC.

This clone appeared a few times. The chain uses TRBV28 and TRBJ1-2; D not certain. This CDR3 is 14 amino acids long. V dropped 2 bases and J dropped 5 bases, with 12 bases sitting between them. Germline V gene lookup returns CDR1 MDHEN and CDR2 SYDVKM. The CDR3 coding sequence is TGTGCCAGCAGTTTAAATCCGGGTCGGTATGGCTACACCTTC. Translating gives CASSLNPGRYGYTF.

V usage is TRBV28 and J usage is TRBJ2-3, with 11 positions matching TRBD2. The CDR3 extends over 16 amino acids. V lost 5 bases, J lost 2 bases, and 6 bases stayed unmatched. Germline CDR1 is MDHEN and CDR2 is SYDVKM. The CDR3: CASSNLAGGSTDTQYF. In nucleotides, the CDR3 is TGTGCCAGCAGTAACCTAGCGGGAGGCTCCACAGATACGCAGTATTTT.

This clone has only one observation. This chain joins TRBV29-1 and TRBJ2-7; 9 nucleotides align to TRBD1. The germline V gene encodes CDR1 SQVTM and CDR2 ANQGSEA. Germline trimming cut 6 bases from V and 0 bases from J; bases unmatched to any gene: 6. The CDR3 contains 14 residues. The CDR3 loop is CSVLQGATSYEQYF. The CDR3 DNA follows: TGCAGCGTGCTACAGGGGGCGACCTCCTACGAGCAGTACTTC.

The chain has TRBV7-2 and TRBJ2-7; the match to TRBD2 covers 10 bases. V dropped 3 bases and J dropped 1; count of bases not matched to a gene: 3. From germline, CDR1 is SGHTA and CDR2 FQGNSA. This CDR3 is 15 amino acids long. Here the CDR3 DNA reads TGTGCCAGCAGCTTGCGGACTAGCGGTTCCTACGAGCAGTACTTC. It yields the protein CASSLRTSGSYEQYF.

The CDR3 DNA reads as TGCAGCGTGGGGTGGCGGGAAGGAAATGAGCAGTTCTTC. It is translated as CSVGWREGNEQFF. V gene TRBV29-1 combines with J gene TRBJ2-1, with D maybe TRBD2 (6 bases). The CDR3 sequence is 13 residues long. Germline assignment: CDR1 SQVTM and CDR2 ANQGSEA. V dropped 6 bases and J dropped 7 bases, with 16 bases sitting between them.

This chain links TRBV7-2 with TRBJ2-3; tentative D call: TRBD1 (6 bases). V dropped 3 bases and J dropped 5 bases, with 6 bases sitting between them. The germline gives CDR1 SGHTA, CDR2 FQGNSA. The CDR3 consists of 12 residues. CDR3 in amino acids: CASSLTGDTQYF. The CDR3, as DNA: TGTGCCAGCAGCTTGACAGGAGATACGCAGTATTTT.

The V gene is TRBV5-1, the J gene TRBJ2-1; 12 nucleotides agree with TRBD2. V trimming: 4 bases; J trimming: 4 bases; junction bases outside the gene matches: 21. CDR3 size: 21 residues. The germline V gene encodes CDR1 SGHRS and CDR2 YFSETQ. The CDR3, as DNA: TGCGCCAGCAGCCCCAGCGGGGGCGGGACTAGCGGGTCTCTAGTTTACAATGAGCAGTTCTTC. Amino acid sequence: CASSPSGGGTSGSLVYNEQFF.

This chain links TRBV7-2 with TRBJ2-5, with 8 bases that match TRBD2. This CDR3 has 16 amino acids. From germline, CDR1 is SGHTA and CDR2 FQGNSA. With V trimmed by 1 base and J by 4 bases, 8 bases remained unmatched. CDR3 protein: CASSLDPPGGGETQYF. CDR3 bases: TGTGCCAGCAGCTTAGACCCGCCGGGGGGGGGAGAGACCCAGTACTTC.

The V call is TRBV15, the J call TRBJ2-1, with 9 positions matching TRBD2. CDR1 is LNHNV and CDR2 is YYDKDF in the germline V gene (reference sequence). This CDR3 has 21 amino acids. Trimming removed 4 bases from V and 8 bases from J; junction bases left unmatched: 27. This CDR3 is CATSNTNPIAGVIFPVYEQFF. The DNA for the CDR3 is TGTGCCACCAGCAATACCAACCCAATAGCGGGAGTAATTTTTCCGGTTTATGAGCAGTTCTTC.

The chain employs TRBV19 and TRBJ2-1; TRBD2 aligns across 10 bases. Germline V gene lookup returns CDR1 LNHDA and CDR2 SQIVND (reference sequence). The ends lost 5 bases at V and 2 bases at J; junction bases unmatched: 3. The CDR3 contains 15 residues. The CDR3 region is CASSSSGSPYNEQFF. The CDR3 nucleotides are TGTGCCAGTAGTTCTAGCGGGAGCCCCTACAATGAGCAGTTCTTC. The entire variable domain, with the rest obtained from reference TRBV19 and TRBJ2-1, is as follows: DGGITQSPKYLFRKEGQNVTLSCEQNLNHDAMYWYRQDPGQGLRLIYYSQIVNDFQKGDIAEGYSVSREKKESFPLTVTSAQKNPTAFYLCASSSSGSPYNEQFFGPGTRLTVL.